Below, one T cell receptor (beta chain) is given with its context. Its antigen is as yet unknown. This sample is part of a study of cytotoxic CD8 clonotypes in ibrutinib-treated CLL. Study information: An average of 255,043 productive templates and 94,082 productive rearrangements was obtained per sample. Regarding the study as a whole: Clonality went up at ibrutinib response and then declined back toward baseline at progression.

The assay was immunoSEQ multiplex PCR, and TCRdb's table has in-frame clones only and misses some. This table has around 70,000 clones, less than 85% appearing once. Trimming took 1 base from V and 0 from J, leaving 4 bases between them. Germline loops: CDR1 SSHAT, CDR2 FNYEAQ (reference sequence). There are 13 residues in the CDR3. The sequencing used PBMCs, collected after 24 months of ibrutinib treatment. This chain uses TRBV7-7 with TRBJ2-7; no firm D call. The sequence came from a human donor with chronic lymphocytic leukemia. The CDR3 coding sequence is TGTGCCAGCAGCTTAGGGTTCTCCTACGAGCAGTACTTC. This sequence encodes CASSLGFSYEQYF.